This TCR beta chain is drawn from a study of blood T cell repertoires in COVID-19. The J segment lost 3 bases and the V segment lost 5 bases, leaving 9 bases of the junction unmatched. In germline, CDR1 is LGHDT, CDR2 YNNKEL (reference sequence). This CDR3 comprises 16 residues. Assay: immunoSEQ multiplex PCR; the TCRdb copy retains only in-frame clones and omits some. The data show 360,000 or so clones, about 90% seen once. The rearrangement joins TRBV3-1 (or the pseudogene TRBV3-2) to TRBJ2-5; 10 nucleotides match TRBD2. Sequenced: PBMCs or T cells enriched from blood (not recorded which). This sequence originates from a woman aged 25 to 45 who had recovered from COVID-19. CDR3 coding DNA: TGTGCCAGCAGCGCGATCGGACTAGCGGATAAAGAGACCCAGTACTTC. Its protein is CASSAIGLADKETQYF.